Following are 17 T cell receptor beta chains from one sample sequenced in a study of early T cells in non-severe SARS-CoV-2 infection. TCRdb redid the calling of the 5' RACE reads with MiXCR, one entry per CDR3 protein. The sample lists 75,000 to 100,000 distinct CDR3 sequences, under 15% occurring once. Specimen: whole blood. The receptors here all came from an adult who was a healthcare worker with PCR-confirmed SARS-CoV-2 infection or an uninfected control (not recorded which).

J is TRBJ2-1 and V is TRBV7-6; D not resolved. V lost 5 bases to trimming and J lost 3 bases, with 8 bases between them. The length of the CDR3 is 13 residues. The germline V gene has CDR1 SGHVS and CDR2 FNYEAQ. The CDR3 region has the DNA TGTGCCAGCAGCCCGGTGGACTACAATGAGCAGTTCTTC. Its translation is CASSPVDYNEQFF.

The rearrangement joins TRBV28 to TRBJ1-4, with D unclear. Germline CDR1 and CDR2: MDHEN and SYDVKM. The CDR3 is made up of 12 amino acids. The V and J ends lost 1 base and 7 bases respectively, with 4 bases between them. The CDR3 DNA reads TGTGCCAGCAGTTTATTGGCTGAAAAACTGTTTTTT. The encoded protein is CASSLLAEKLFF.

The chain has TRBV6-1 and TRBJ2-1; 8 bases match TRBD2. J was trimmed by 6 bases and V by 2 bases; bases with no gene match: 9. The CDR3 runs 16 residues. Germline CDR1 MNHNS, CDR2 SASEGT. CDR3 sequence reads: CASSERAGGDSNEQFF. CDR3 DNA sequence: TGTGCCAGCAGTGAAAGGGCGGGAGGCGATTCCAATGAGCAGTTCTTC.

The genes are TRBV28 and TRBJ2-7; 7 bases map to TRBD2. The CDR3 is made up of 14 amino acids. CDR1 and CDR2 from the germline V gene are MDHEN and SYDVKM. V was pared by 1 base and J by 5 bases, with 5 bases of the junction left unmatched. CDR3 region: CASSLFLGGNEQYF. CDR3 DNA sequence: TGTGCCAGCAGTTTATTTCTGGGGGGGAACGAGCAGTACTTC. Using reference TRBV28 and TRBJ2-7 for the parts outside the CDR3, the full variable domain is DVKVTQSSRYLVKRTGEKVFLECVQDMDHENMFWYRQDPGLGLRLIYFSYDVKMKEKGDIPEGYSVSREKKERFSLILESASTNQTSMYLCASSLFLGGNEQYFGPGTRLTVT.

This clonotype occurred a few times. This chain uses TRBV28 with TRBJ1-1; D is unresolved. The CDR3 has 11 residues. The germline gives CDR1 MDHEN, CDR2 SYDVKM. V lost 3 bases and J 8 bases, leaving 7 bases between the germline ends. The CDR3 DNA follows: TGTGCCAGCAGTTTTTTGGGGGAAGCTTTCTTT. As protein: CASSFLGEAFF. Full variable domain (outside the CDR3, taken from reference TRBV28 and TRBJ1-1): DVKVTQSSRYLVKRTGEKVFLECVQDMDHENMFWYRQDPGLGLRLIYFSYDVKMKEKGDIPEGYSVSREKKERFSLILESASTNQTSMYLCASSFLGEAFFGQGTRLTVV.

This chain connects TRBV5-5 to TRBJ2-7; TRBD2 matches 8 bases. The CDR3 is 14 amino acids. The germline gives CDR1 SGHKS, CDR2 YYEKEE (reference sequence). With V trimmed by 5 bases and J by 4 bases, 8 bases remained unmatched. The CDR3 nucleotides are TGTGCCAGCAGTGGTAGCGGGATTGAATACGAGCAGTACTTC. Its translation is CASSGSGIEYEQYF.

This clonotype was observed a handful of times. The chain is built from TRBV12-5 and TRBJ1-5; 7 bases map to TRBD1. Germline V gene sequence: CDR1 LGHNT, CDR2 FRNRAP. V shed 0 bases and J 0 bases; nucleotides not matched to a gene: 17. The CDR3 consists of 21 residues. The CDR3 spells CASGLVKEGAGSPYSNQPQHF. CDR3 DNA: TGTGCTAGTGGTTTGGTAAAAGAGGGGGCTGGAAGTCCTTATAGCAATCAGCCCCAGCATTTT. Full variable domain (missing parts from reference TRBV12-5 and TRBJ1-5): DARVTQTPRHKVTEMGQEVTMRCQPILGHNTVFWYRQTMMQGLELLAYFRNRAPLDDSGMPKDRFSAEMPDATLATLKIQPSEPRDSAVYFCASGLVKEGAGSPYSNQPQHFGDGTRLSIL.

The chain carries TRBV29-1 and TRBJ2-1; TRBD1 matches 10 bases. With 7 bases clipped from V and 0 bases from J, the junction kept 3 bases outside the gene matches. This CDR3 contains 14 residues. CDR1 and CDR2 (germline): SQVTM, ANQGSEA. The CDR3 DNA follows: TGCAGCGGTCGGACAGGGGGCTCCTACAATGAGCAGTTCTTC. This translates into CSGRTGGSYNEQFF.

The V and J genes are TRBV29-1 and TRBJ2-1, with TRBD2 matching over 10 bases. Germline CDR1 and CDR2: SQVTM and ANQGSEA. CDR3 size: 15 residues. The V segment lost 5 bases and the J segment 0 bases; nucleotides outside the gene matches: 4. The CDR3 reads CSVRTSGYSYNEQFF. CDR3 DNA: TGCAGCGTTAGGACTAGCGGATACTCCTACAATGAGCAGTTCTTC.

The sample holds many counts of this clonotype. The rearrangement links TRBV11-2 to TRBJ2-2; the match to TRBD2 covers 9 bases. The CDR3 sequence is 16 residues long. CDR1 is SGHAT and CDR2 is FQNNGV in the germline V gene. The junction had 6 bases not matched to a gene; V was cut back by 1 base and J by 6 bases. The CDR3 loop reads CASSLVGSSGAGELFF. Written as DNA, the CDR3 is TGTGCCAGCAGCTTAGTAGGGTCTAGCGGGGCCGGGGAGCTGTTTTTT.

This clonotype has a single count. This chain connects TRBV5-4 to TRBJ1-1, with a possible D match to TRBD1 (6 bases). The germline V and J ends were trimmed by 5 bases and 1 base, with 15 bases remaining between them. Germline CDR1 is SGHNT and CDR2 is YYREEE (reference sequence). This CDR3 is built from 15 residues. The DNA for the CDR3 is TGTGCCAGCAGGCCGAACAGGGCAACGAACACTGAAGCTTTCTTT. Translated, it gives CASRPNRATNTEAFF.

The rearrangement uses TRBV4-1 and TRBJ2-1; D assignment may be TRBD1 or TRBD2 (5 bases each). The length of the CDR3 is 13 residues. The germline V and J ends were trimmed by 1 base and 8 bases, with 9 bases remaining between them. Germline V gives CDR1 MGHRA, CDR2 YSYEKL. The CDR3 protein is CASSQVRGHEQFF. The CDR3 nucleotides read TGCGCCAGCAGCCAAGTTAGGGGACATGAGCAGTTCTTC.

About this clonotype: Since a much larger clone is just one base distant, this may be a read error. The V and J genes are TRBV18 and TRBJ2-7; possible D gene TRBD1, 6 bases. This CDR3 spans 15 amino acids. Germline CDR1 KGHSH, CDR2 LQKENI. This CDR3 reads CASPPGQGSTHEQYF. The CDR3, as DNA: TGTGCCAGCCCACCAGGCCAGGGGAGTACCCACGAGCAGTACTTC.

V gene TRBV7-9 combines with J gene TRBJ2-1; D call uncertain. The CDR3 totals 8 residues. Germline lookup yields CDR1 SEHNR and CDR2 FQNEAQ (reference sequence). Between the trimmed V and J ends, which lost 5 bases and 13 bases, there was a span of 3 bases. The CDR3 is CASSPQFF. Written as DNA, the CDR3 is TGTGCCAGCAGCCCCCAGTTCTTC.

The CDR3 bases are TGTGCCAGCAGCCCCCCTCCAGGGCTGGAAAAACTGTTTTTT. Translation: CASSPPPGLEKLFF. The J gene is TRBJ1-4, the V gene TRBV3-1; perhaps TRBD1 as D (5 bases). From germline, CDR1 is LGHDT and CDR2 YNNKEL (reference sequence). Trimming took off 4 bases at V and 8 bases at J, with 14 bases between the two ends. This CDR3 is built from 14 residues.

This clonotype was seen many times. CDR3 nucleotide sequence: TGTGCCATCAGCCTAGGAGTCGGAACCCGGAACACTGAAGCTTTCTTT. It translates to CAISLGVGTRNTEAFF. The chain joins TRBV10-3 to TRBJ1-1, with D uncertain. The V gene's germline CDR1 is ENHRY and CDR2 SYGVKD. Trimming removed 6 bases at V and 1 base at J, with 18 bases between. This CDR3 has 16 amino acids.

This clonotype was seen a handful of times. The V gene is TRBV5-1, the J gene TRBJ2-1; 12 bases agree with TRBD2. V was pared by 1 base and J by 6 bases, with 11 bases of the junction left unmatched. The CDR3 is 18 amino acids. CDR1 is SGHRS, CDR2 YFSETQ, per germline. The CDR3 DNA reads as TGCGCCAGCAGCTTGCTAGCGGGAGGGCCTAGTACCCGCAATGAGCAGTTCTTC. Translating it yields CASSLLAGGPSTRNEQFF.